The clone carrying this T cell receptor beta chain occurred once. Its specificity is unknown. The sample comes from a study of blood T cells in healthy people across ages. Each of the donors had roughly 9.3 milliliters of peripheral blood drawn into EDTA-treated Vacutainer tubes. A sample-barcoded 5' primer and a J-beta primer mix were used in a second PCR of roughly 7 to 12 cycles. TCRdb fed the 5' RACE reads into MiXCR, producing one record per CDR3 protein. The sample has roughly 1.7 million distinct CDR3 sequences, approximately 32% seen once; the top ten hold around 11%. Germline-derived CDR1 and CDR2 are ENHRY and SYGVKD. This CDR3 comprises 15 residues. Trimming shortened V by 3 bases and J by 5 bases, and 14 bases separated the two germline ends. Study results and caveats: PBMC samples, being unsorted, prevented any conclusive comparison of naive and antigen-experienced cells. Among T cells, TCR beta diversity per million cells dropped roughly linearly as age rose. Researchers judged that diversity estimates from one million T cells fell short of true values.

The source material was blood. The chain employs TRBV10-3 and TRBJ1-5; D might be TRBD1 (6 bases). This TCR was sampled from a woman in her twenties or thirties in good health. CDR3 nucleotides: TGTGCCATCAGTGATCGCGGACAGAGCTATCAGCCCCAGCATTTT. This gives the protein CAISDRGQSYQPQHF.